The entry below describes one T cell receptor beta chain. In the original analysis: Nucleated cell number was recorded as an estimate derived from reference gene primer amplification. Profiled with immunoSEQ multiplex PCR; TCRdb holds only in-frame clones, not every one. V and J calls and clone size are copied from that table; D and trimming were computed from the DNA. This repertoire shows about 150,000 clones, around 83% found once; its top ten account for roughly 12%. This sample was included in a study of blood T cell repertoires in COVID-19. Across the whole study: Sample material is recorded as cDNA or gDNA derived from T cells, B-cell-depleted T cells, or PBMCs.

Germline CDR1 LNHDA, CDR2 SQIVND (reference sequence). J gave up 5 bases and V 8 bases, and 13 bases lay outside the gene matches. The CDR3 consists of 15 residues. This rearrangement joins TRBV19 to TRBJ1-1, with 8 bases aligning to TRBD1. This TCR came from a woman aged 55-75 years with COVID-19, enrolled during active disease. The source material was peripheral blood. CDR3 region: CASSGGAGSGTEAFF. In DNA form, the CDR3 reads TGTGCCAGTTCAGGGGGCGCGGGGTCAGGTACTGAAGCTTTCTTT.